This paragraph covers one T cell receptor (beta chain) sequence. Its antigen is not known. This may come from a read error, since a much larger clone is one base off. The V end lost 5 bases, the J end lost 1 base, and 9 bases lay between the germline ends. Germline-derived CDR1 and CDR2 are MNHEY and SVGAGI. There are 13 residues in the CDR3. TCRbeta libraries were built with three rounds of nested PCR, modified from ARM-PCR. Using its own MiXCR run on the multiplex PCR reads, TCRdb lists one record per CDR3 protein. Here the sample spans roughly 67,000 distinct CDR3 sequences, 55% to 75% being singletons. The record originates from a study of tumor and adjacent non-tumor tissue in lung cancer. In the study overall: Patients were aged about 30 to 85, fewer than twelve men and 5 women, stage I to III.

Study-wide points: In normal lung, the top 100 clones were significantly more dominant than in tumor.

The template was RNA from unsorted bulk tissue. The clonotype originates from a man aged 45-60 years with non-small cell lung cancer. The sequenced sample consisted of lung tumor tissue. The chain links TRBV6-5 to TRBJ2-7, with D unclear. The CDR3 coding sequence is TGTGCCAGCAGTCCGAACCTTTCCTACGAGCAGTACTTC. Translating it yields CASSPNLSYEQYF.